This T cell receptor beta chain was sequenced during a study of monozygotic twins with inflammatory bowel disease. Study-wide findings and caveats: Especially where disease activity was present, IBD patients had fewer clonotypes in common with others than healthy twins did.

About this clonotype: Antigen unknown.

TCRdb re-analyzed the 5' RACE reads; it lists each CDR3 protein once, without DNA. Reported are about 380,000 distinct CDR3 sequences; the ten largest clones contain just over 2.5%. The origin of this receptor is a human donor with ulcerative colitis or Crohn's disease, or a healthy co-twin of an affected twin (not recorded which). Sample: blood.

The CDR3: CASRNGETQYF. The chain has TRBV19 and TRBJ2-5. The germline V gene has CDR1 LNHDA and CDR2 SQIVND (reference sequence). The CDR3 has 11 residues.